Reported below is one T cell receptor beta chain. The data originate from a study of identical twins. One entry per CDR3 protein, called by TCRdb with MiXCR from the 5' RACE reads. The table includes some 690,000 distinct CDR3 sequences, 21% detected once. Germline CDR1 reads SNHLY; CDR2 reads FYNNEI. The length of the CDR3 is 13 residues. Trimming removed 4 bases from V and 3 bases from J, with 9 bases in between. This sample was also put to use in a study of T cells expressing NK-cell markers.

The TCR was taken from a young woman in good health. V is TRBV2 and J is TRBJ1-2; D is ambiguous. Sequencing input: PBMCs. CDR3 DNA: TGTGCCAGCAGTGTTGGAGGGTACTATGGCTACACCTTC. It encodes CASSVGGYYGYTF.